This is a list of T cell receptor beta chains from one sample in a study of blood T cell repertoires in COVID-19. Some clones are missing from TCRdb's copy, which holds only in-frame ones; the method was immunoSEQ multiplex PCR. Of about 130,000 clones listed, about 93% are singletons. The sequenced material came from peripheral blood. These receptors were collected from a man aged 45 to 65 with COVID-19, enrolled during active disease. CDR3s include the opening cysteine and the closing phenylalanine or tryptophan. D genes are given only for firm matches. For some rows the clone size is stated as once, few or many, or as a class when expanded; others skip it.

J gene	D gene	V gene	clone size	CDR3 DNA	CDR3 protein
TRBJ1-2	TRBD1	TRBV12-3/TRBV12-4	.	TGTGCCAGCAGCAGAGGGACAGGGTTTGGCTACACCTTC	CASSRGTGFGYTF
TRBJ2-1	.	TRBV12-2	.	TGTGCAAGTCGCTTAAGCTTTTTGTGTTTTGAGCAGTTCTTC	CASRLSFLCFEQFF
TRBJ2-1	.	TRBV7-2	.	TGTGCCAGCAGCCCCCCGGGTGGTCTGTCCTACAATGAGCAGTTCTTC	CASSPPGGLSYNEQFF
TRBJ2-1	.	TRBV6-5	.	TGTGCCAGCAGTCGGACATCCCCCTACAATGAGCAGTTCTTC	CASSRTSPYNEQFF
TRBJ2-1	.	TRBV6-5	.	TGTGCCAGCAGTTCGGCCCCGACCGGGGACAACAATGAGCAGTTCTTC	CASSSAPTGDNNEQFF
TRBJ2-3	TRBD1	TRBV19	.	TGTGCCAGTAGTATGACCGGGACAGGGATCCCAGATACGCAGTATTTT	CASSMTGTGIPDTQYF
TRBJ2-4	.	TRBV9	.	TGTGCCAGCAGCGAAACAGGGTTATTAGCCAAAAACATTCAGTACTTC	CASSETGLLAKNIQYF
TRBJ2-6	.	TRBV5-4	.	TGTGCCAGCAGCTTCAGGGTTCACTCTGGGGCCAACGTCCTGACTTTC	CASSFRVHSGANVLTF
TRBJ2-1	TRBD2	TRBV11-2	few	TGTGCCAGCAGTCCACTAGCGGGCCAGCAGTTCTTC	CASSPLAGQQFF
TRBJ2-3	TRBD2	TRBV14	.	TGTGCCAGCAGGAGCGGGATCAGCACAGATACGCAGTATTTT	CASRSGISTDTQYF
TRBJ2-7	.	TRBV5-6	.	TGTGCCAGCAGCCGGGGCCGGGACATCGGGTACGAGCAGTACTTC	CASSRGRDIGYEQYF
TRBJ2-1	.	TRBV6-2/TRBV6-3	few	TGTGCCAGCAGTTACGGGAGCTCCTACAATGAGCAGTTCTTC	CASSYGSSYNEQFF
TRBJ2-3	TRBD2	TRBV11-2	.	TGTGCCAGCAGCTTGTACGGGAGGAGCACAGATACGCAGTATTTT	CASSLYGRSTDTQYF
TRBJ2-3	TRBD1	TRBV24-1	.	TGTGCCACCAGTGATGGGGACAGGGGAAACACAGATACGCAGTATTTT	CATSDGDRGNTDTQYF
TRBJ2-3	.	TRBV5-6	.	TGTGCCAGCAGCTTGCTTACGGAGGTGGAGTATTTT	CASSLLTEVEYF
TRBJ2-5	TRBD2	TRBV6-5	.	TGTGCCAGCAAAGCGGGAGGGGGTTTTGAGACCCAGTACTTC	CASKAGGGFETQYF
TRBJ2-5	.	TRBV7-3	.	TGTGCCAGCAGCTTAGGCAGGGAAACGACCCAGTACTTC	CASSLGRETTQYF
TRBJ1-1	.	TRBV10-3	.	TGTGCCATCAGGCAGGGCAACACTGAAGCTTTCTTT	CAIRQGNTEAFF
TRBJ2-1	TRBD2	TRBV11-2	.	TGTGCCAGCAGCTTAGATTTTAGCGGGAGATTTGAGCAGTTCTTC	CASSLDFSGRFEQFF
TRBJ1-4	.	TRBV6-5	.	TGTGCCAGCAGGTCGACTTCAAAACTGTTTTTT	CASRSTSKLFF
TRBJ2-5	.	TRBV5-4	.	TGTGCCAGCAGCTTGGGGGCCTCAGGAGGTCGAGAGACCCAGTACTTC	CASSLGASGGRETQYF
TRBJ2-7	.	TRBV27	.	TGTGCCAGCAGTTTAAAGGGGCCTTCCTACGAGCAGTACTTC	CASSLKGPSYEQYF
TRBJ2-7	TRBD2	TRBV6-2/TRBV6-3	.	TGTGCCAGCAGTATAGCGGGAGGGCCGAGGGAGCAGTACTTC	CASSIAGGPREQYF
TRBJ2-4	.	TRBV23-1	many	TGCGCCAGCAGTCTCCAGGCACCCGATCCTCCCTTAAACATTCAGTACTTC	CASSLQAPDPPLNIQYF
TRBJ2-7	TRBD2	TRBV10-3	.	TGTGCCATCAGCGATAGCGGGAACTACGAGCAGTACTTC	CAISDSGNYEQYF
TRBJ2-1	TRBD2	TRBV5-4	.	TGTGCCAGCAGCTTGGCGGGACTAGCGACCTACAATGAGCAGTTCTTC	CASSLAGLATYNEQFF
TRBJ1-2	TRBD1	TRBV11-2	.	TGTGCCAGCAGCCGAGGGGGCGGCTATGGCTACACCTTC	CASSRGGGYGYTF
TRBJ2-1	.	TRBV28	.	TGTGCCAGCAGCCCAGGGGACACGCCCTACAATGAGCAGTTCTTC	CASSPGDTPYNEQFF
TRBJ1-6	.	TRBV6-5	.	TGTGCCAGCAGTTCTACGTCGAGGAGTTCACCCCTCCACTTT	CASSSTSRSSPLHF
TRBJ2-7	TRBD2	TRBV9	.	TGTGCCAGCAGCGTGCTAGCGGATGCCTACGAGCAGTACTTC	CASSVLADAYEQYF
TRBJ1-5	TRBD1	TRBV27	.	TGTGCCAGCAGTCGGACAGGGGATAATCAGCCCCAGCATTTT	CASSRTGDNQPQHF
TRBJ2-5	.	TRBV11-2	.	TGTGCCAGCAGCACGGGCGGGCAAGAGACCCAGTACTTC	CASSTGGQETQYF
TRBJ1-2	TRBD1	TRBV28	.	TGTGCCAGCAGTCCAACGGACAGGGGGCTCTATGGCTACACCTTC	CASSPTDRGLYGYTF
TRBJ2-1	TRBD2	TRBV5-1	.	TGCGCCAGCAGAGCGGGAAGCAATGAGCAGTTCTTC	CASRAGSNEQFF
TRBJ2-1	.	TRBV9	.	TGTGCCAGCAGCGTAGCTAGCGCGGGAAATGAGCAGTTCTTC	CASSVASAGNEQFF
TRBJ2-1	TRBD1	TRBV30	.	TGTGCCTGGAGTCCGGACAGGGTTGAGCAGTTCTTC	CAWSPDRVEQFF
TRBJ1-5	.	TRBV7-8	.	TGTGCCAGCAGCGGGCAGTTGTATCAGCCCCAGCATTTT	CASSGQLYQPQHF
TRBJ2-3	TRBD1	TRBV5-4	.	TGTGCCAGCAGCTTGGGGACAGGGCGCACAGATACGCAGTATTTT	CASSLGTGRTDTQYF
TRBJ1-4	.	TRBV5-6	.	TGTGCCAGCAGCTTGCGGGGGAATGAAAAACTGTTTTTT	CASSLRGNEKLFF
TRBJ2-7	.	TRBV5-6	.	TGTGCCAGCAGCCAGGGCACAGCTCCCCACTACGAGCAGTACTTC	CASSQGTAPHYEQYF
TRBJ1-6	.	TRBV20-1	.	TGCAGTGCTAGTGAAGATGACAGTAATAATTCACCCCTCCACTTT	CSASEDDSNNSPLHF
TRBJ2-6	.	TRBV5-1	.	TGCGCCAGCAGTGGGGAGTCTGGGGCCAACGTCCTGACTTTC	CASSGESGANVLTF
TRBJ2-1	.	TRBV11-3	.	TGTGCCAGCAGCCGGGGTGGAGCGGTTTCCTACAATGAGCAGTTCTTC	CASSRGGAVSYNEQFF
TRBJ2-6	.	TRBV6-5	.	TGTGCCAGCAGTACACAGGCGGGGGCCAACGTCCTGACTTTC	CASSTQAGANVLTF
TRBJ2-3	TRBD2	TRBV7-8	.	TGTGCCAGCAGCTTAGGAGGGACTAGCGGGAGTTATACGCAGTATTTT	CASSLGGTSGSYTQYF
TRBJ2-1	TRBD2	TRBV13	.	TGTGCCAGCTGGGGGTTGGGGAGCGGGAGGGCCGGGGAGCAGTTCTTC	CASWGLGSGRAGEQFF
TRBJ2-1	.	TRBV11-2	.	TGTGCCAGCAGCTTAGGTCCGAATGAGCAGTTCTTC	CASSLGPNEQFF
TRBJ1-6	TRBD1	TRBV10-3	.	TGTGCCATCAGTGATCTCGGAACGGGACAGGGTGGATCACCCCTCCACTTT	CAISDLGTGQGGSPLHF
TRBJ2-2	.	TRBV15	.	TGTGCCACCAGCAGAGAGCCAGGGGCCGGGGAGCTGTTTTTT	CATSREPGAGELFF
TRBJ2-1	TRBD1	TRBV7-9	.	TGTGCCAGCAGCAGTCCGGGACAGGAGTACAATGAGCAGTTCTTC	CASSSPGQEYNEQFF
TRBJ1-1	.	TRBV12-3/TRBV12-4	.	TGTGCCAGCAGTTTGCTTAGGAACACTGAAGCTTTCTTT	CASSLLRNTEAFF
TRBJ2-7	TRBD2	TRBV3-1/TRBV3-2	.	TGTGCCAGCAGCGAGCCGGGAGGCTCCTCCTACGAGCAGTACTTC	CASSEPGGSSYEQYF